This record concerns one TCR beta chain sequence. Germline loops: CDR1 SGHDT, CDR2 YYEEEE. The CDR3 is 17 residues long. The V gene lost 2 bases and the J gene lost 0 bases, with 17 bases spanning the gap. These data originate in a study of blood T cell repertoires in COVID-19. Study in general: Italy, Spain and the United States were the sources of the convalescent and acute COVID-19 samples. T cells, B-cell-depleted T cells, or PBMCs supplied cDNA or gDNA.

Authors' data handling: Counts of nucleated cells, estimated from reference gene primer amplification, were obtained. The protocol was immunoSEQ multiplex PCR, while the TCRdb copy is restricted to in-frame clones and leaves out a portion. Clone size and V and J calls were adopted from that table, with D and trimming inferred from the DNA. Among approximately 260,000 clones, roughly 85% were seen once, and the ten largest hold more than 9.5%. This receptor was obtained from a woman in her 70s with acute or convalescent COVID-19. Sequenced: peripheral blood. The rearrangement uses TRBV5-6 and TRBJ1-1; D is uncertain. DNA for the CDR3: TGTGCCAGCAGCTTTGACATATCGGGGTCCATGAACACTGAAGCTTTCTTT. It specifies CASSFDISGSMNTEAFF.